The entry below gives a single T cell receptor (beta chain) sequence along with its context. The antigen this receptor binds is unknown. Base-call qualities are not available, and no considerably larger clone is one nucleotide away. This sample is drawn from a study of T cell changes during pregnancy in multiple sclerosis (dated 2019 in TCRdb). Looking at the study overall: The study examined how the T cell repertoire changed over the course of pregnancy in women with multiple sclerosis.

The library was built by means of the immunoSEQ multiplex PCR assay. The source is immuneACCESS, and TCRdb retained only in-frame sequences with V and J called. Part of the clones is not carried over; for the studies checked, unresolved V genes explain less than half of this, and the remainder is unexplained. The sample contains about 39,000 clones, about nine tenths of them found a single time. Of the sample, under 30% falls within the top ten clones. Sequenced here: CD8+ T cells from peripheral blood mononuclear cells, sampled before pregnancy. The sequence derives from a female donor with multiple sclerosis, enrolled in a pregnancy study.

The CDR3 protein is CASSPRPNEKLFF. The nucleotides are TGTGCCAGCTCACCGAGGCCTAATGAAAAACTGTTTTTT. The chain employs TRBV18 and TRBJ1-4; no confident D gene assignment can be made. The CDR3 spans 13 residues, from the cysteine through the phenylalanine. The entry retains the CDR3 DNA only, 39 bases that are in frame from base 1. CDR1 and CDR2 are read off the germline V gene as KGHSH and LQKENI. At the junction V is shortened by 3 bases and J by 3 bases, with 5 bases in between.